This record covers a single T cell receptor beta chain. This sample is drawn from a study of shared clonotypes between healthy human individuals. Across the whole study: CD4 naive and memory got three plates each, CD8 naive two, CD8 memory one.

Data came from immunoSEQ multiplex PCR; TCRdb stores just in-frame clones and leaves some out. The sample consists of 950,000 to 1,200,000 clones, roughly 80% of them appearing once. CDR3 length: 11 amino acids. Between the trimmed V and J ends, which lost 5 bases and 7 bases, there was a span of 8 bases. Per the germline V gene, CDR1 is MNHNS and CDR2 is SASEGT. This receptor was taken from a man between 18 and 29 years old in good health. Some clones in this sample may be carry-over from other donors' samples. The rearrangement joins TRBV6-1 to TRBJ1-1; D unresolved. The sequenced sample was memory CD4+ T cells from PBMCs. Regarding subset: CD45RA-negative fraction. The CDR3 loop reads CASSYPGEAFF. As DNA, the CDR3 is TGTGCCAGCAGTTATCCGGGTGAAGCTTTCTTT.